The 19 T cell receptor beta chains listed next were all sequenced from one sample in a study of T cells after yellow fever vaccination. TCRdb independently ran MiXCR on the 5' RACE reads; one entry per CDR3 protein. Among roughly 250,000 distinct CDR3 sequences, 13% were seen once, and the ten largest hold roughly 0.5%. The sequencing used CD4+ T cells sorted from PBMCs, collected 45 days after the yellow fever booster vaccination. All receptors come from a young man who received the YFV17D yellow fever vaccine.

This clonotype appeared a few times. The rearrangement links TRBV12-3 or TRBV12-4 to TRBJ1-5; D gene ambiguous. The V gene lost 0 bases and the J gene lost 1 base, with 7 bases spanning the gap. The CDR3 is made up of 15 amino acids. The CDR3 is CASSLASSSNQPQHF. The CDR3 DNA reads as TGTGCCAGCAGTTTAGCAAGCTCGAGCAATCAGCCCCAGCATTTT.

This clonotype was counted between two and nine times. The chain uses TRBV5-4 and TRBJ2-7, with TRBD2 identical over 9 bases. The J segment lost 0 bases and the V segment lost 4 bases, leaving 2 bases of the junction unmatched. Germline V gene sequence: CDR1 SGHNT, CDR2 YYREEE (reference sequence). The CDR3 spans 14 residues. CDR3 loop: CASSARGGSYEQYF. DNA for the CDR3: TGTGCCAGCAGCGCGCGGGGGGGCTCCTACGAGCAGTACTTC.

This clonotype showed up many times. V usage is TRBV30 and J usage is TRBJ2-3; D not resolved. CDR1 GTSNPN and CDR2 SVGIG come from the germline V gene (reference sequence). CDR3 size: 13 residues. V was trimmed by 1 base and J by 2 bases, leaving 7 bases between them. CDR3 region: CAWSGVTTDTQYF. DNA of the CDR3: TGTGCCTGGAGTGGCGTAACCACAGATACGCAGTATTTT.

This chain uses TRBV4-3 with TRBJ2-1; 10 bases are shared with TRBD2. Germline V gene lookup returns CDR1 LGHNA and CDR2 YSLEER. There are 17 residues in the CDR3. J gave up 5 bases and V 1 base, and 8 bases lay outside the gene matches. CDR3 bases: TGCGCCAGCAGCCAAGGGCCGCTAGCGGGAGAGGACAATGAGCAGTTCTTC. Translation gives CASSQGPLAGEDNEQFF.

This clonotype was counted a few times. The chain joins TRBV5-1 to TRBJ2-7; 9 bases align to TRBD2. The length of the CDR3 is 14 residues. Germline V gene lookup returns CDR1 SGHRS and CDR2 YFSETQ. V dropped 5 bases and J dropped 2; count of bases not matched to a gene: 5. CDR3 sequence reads: CASSSSGNAYEQYF. The CDR3 nucleotides read TGCGCCAGCAGTTCTAGCGGGAACGCCTACGAGCAGTACTTC.

This clonotype was seen a few times. This chain uses TRBV7-9 with TRBJ2-7, with D hard to call. Trimming removed 5 bases from V and 12 bases from J, with 17 bases in between. CDR1 and CDR2 from the germline V gene are SEHNR and FQNEAQ (reference sequence). The CDR3 has 12 amino acids. This chain's CDR3 is CASSLARGHGYF. CDR3 DNA: TGTGCCAGCAGCCTCGCCCGCGGCCATGGGTACTTC.

The J gene is TRBJ2-3, the V gene TRBV18, with a tentative D call TRBD2 (6 bases). This CDR3 contains 16 residues. Per germline, CDR1 KGHSH and CDR2 LQKENI. The V and J ends lost 1 base and 4 bases respectively, with 15 bases between them. The CDR3: CASSPRPGRPADTQYF. CDR3 DNA: TGTGCCAGCTCACCACGGCCCGGGAGACCTGCAGATACGCAGTATTTT.

This clonotype showed up just a few times. The rearrangement uses TRBV11-2 and TRBJ2-1, with 7 positions matching TRBD1. Germline values: CDR1 SGHAT, CDR2 FQNNGV. The CDR3 consists of 19 residues. Trimming cost V 4 bases and J 1 base; bases outside gene matches: 16. The CDR3 reads CASSSLLGQGVGSYNEQFF. The CDR3 bases are TGTGCCAGCAGCTCGCTCTTGGGGCAGGGGGTAGGGTCCTACAATGAGCAGTTCTTC.

This clonotype was seen only a few times. The chain carries TRBV15 and TRBJ2-7, with D possibly being TRBD1 (5 bases). Trimming stripped 8 bases from V and 1 base from J, with 12 bases between. CDR1 and CDR2 (germline): LNHNV, YYDKDF (reference sequence). This CDR3 is built from 13 residues. The CDR3 here is CATGRDRSYEQYF. The DNA of the CDR3 is TGTGCCACCGGCCGCGACAGATCCTACGAGCAGTACTTC.

In its sample, this clonotype was seen a few times. The chain combines TRBV14 with TRBJ2-3; no firm D call. The CDR3 is made up of 15 amino acids. Germline V gene data show CDR1 as SGHDN and CDR2 as FVKESK. V was clipped by 2 bases and J by 2 bases, with 11 bases between them. The CDR3 DNA sequence: TGTGCCAGCAGCCAATTGTTCCGAGACACAGATACGCAGTATTTT. Translation gives CASSQLFRDTDTQYF.

This clonotype was counted only a few times. The genes are TRBV5-1 and TRBJ1-2; D is undetermined. CDR1 and CDR2 (germline): SGHRS, YFSETQ. The ends were cut back, 2 bases at V and 0 bases at J, with 5 bases in the middle. This CDR3 spans 13 amino acids. The CDR3 region has the DNA TGCGCCAGCAGCTTCCAGGCTAACTATGGCTACACCTTC. Encoded protein: CASSFQANYGYTF.

In DNA form, the CDR3 reads TGTGCCAGCAGCGCAGGGGTGTTTAAAGAGACCCAGTACTTC. Its translation is CASSAGVFKETQYF. This chain links TRBV7-9 with TRBJ2-5, with D perhaps matching TRBD1 (6 bases). V dropped 5 bases and J dropped 3 bases, with 13 bases sitting between them. Germline V gene lookup returns CDR1 SEHNR and CDR2 FQNEAQ (reference sequence). The CDR3 consists of 14 residues.

The chain links TRBV20-1 to TRBJ1-1; maybe TRBD1 (5 bases). This CDR3 comprises 13 residues. Germline values: CDR1 DFQATT, CDR2 SNEGSKA (reference sequence). V gave up 6 bases and J gave up 1 base, with 12 bases separating them. CDR3 in amino acids: CSAGPQRNTEAFF. As DNA, the CDR3 is TGCAGTGCGGGACCTCAAAGGAACACTGAAGCTTTCTTT.

This sequence joins TRBV12-3 or TRBV12-4 and TRBJ2-3; 12 bases are shared with TRBD2. V shed 6 bases, J shed 6 bases, and the junction held 4 bases outside the gene matches. There are 14 residues in the CDR3. The DNA for the CDR3 is TGTGCCAGCAGAGGACTAGCGGGAAGCGATACGCAGTATTTT. It translates to CASRGLAGSDTQYF.

A few counts support this clonotype. The CDR3 is CSARDATSGSYEQYF. CDR3 bases: TGCAGTGCTAGAGATGCGACTAGCGGCTCCTACGAGCAGTACTTC. The J gene is TRBJ2-7, the V gene TRBV20-1, with 9 nucleotides matching TRBD2. The CDR3 runs to 15 residues. Germline V gene data show CDR1 as DFQATT and CDR2 as SNEGSKA (reference sequence). J was trimmed by 0 bases and V by 0 bases; bases with no gene match: 3.

This clonotype was observed a few times. V usage is TRBV7-2 and J usage is TRBJ2-7; 8 bases line up with TRBD2. Looked up from germline, CDR1 is SGHTA and CDR2 is FQGNSA. Trimming at V came to 5 bases and at J to 3 bases, leaving 6 bases not matched to a gene. This CDR3 is built from 14 residues. CDR3 sequence (DNA): TGTGCCAGCAGCGCGGGGGGTATGAGCTACGAGCAGTACTTC. Amino acids: CASSAGGMSYEQYF.

The chain combines TRBV20-1 with TRBJ2-3; 9 nucleotides line up with TRBD2. The germline V gene encodes CDR1 DFQATT and CDR2 SNEGSKA (reference sequence). The trim removed 1 base at V and 3 bases at J, leaving 8 bases unmatched. This CDR3 is 16 amino acids long. The chain's CDR3 is CSARVAGGPLTDTQYF. CDR3 coding DNA: TGCAGTGCTAGAGTCGCGGGAGGGCCTTTGACAGATACGCAGTATTTT.

This clonotype was recorded a few times. V and J are TRBV5-1 and TRBJ2-7; 7 positions agree with TRBD2. Germline CDR1 reads SGHRS; CDR2 reads YFSETQ. The ends lost 5 bases at V and 5 bases at J; junction bases unmatched: 7. This CDR3 is built from 13 residues. The CDR3 nucleotides read TGCGCCAGCAGTCGAAAGCGGGATGACGAGCAGTACTTC. Protein product: CASSRKRDDEQYF. Filled out from reference TRBV5-1 and TRBJ2-7, the complete variable domain reads KAGVTQTPRYLIKTRGQQVTLSCSPISGHRSVSWYQQTPGQGLQFLFEYFSETQRNKGNFPGRFSGRQFSNSRSEMNVSTLELGDSALYLCASSRKRDDEQYFGPGTRLTVT.

This clonotype was detected only a few times. This chain links TRBV20-1 with TRBJ1-5; no clear D. The CDR3 totals 14 residues. Trimming removed 1 base from V and 4 bases from J, with 11 bases in between. CDR1 is DFQATT, CDR2 SNEGSKA, per germline (reference sequence). In nucleotides, the CDR3 is TGCAGTGCTAGAGCCAACATGGGGAATCAGCCCCAGCATTTT. This gives the protein CSARANMGNQPQHF.